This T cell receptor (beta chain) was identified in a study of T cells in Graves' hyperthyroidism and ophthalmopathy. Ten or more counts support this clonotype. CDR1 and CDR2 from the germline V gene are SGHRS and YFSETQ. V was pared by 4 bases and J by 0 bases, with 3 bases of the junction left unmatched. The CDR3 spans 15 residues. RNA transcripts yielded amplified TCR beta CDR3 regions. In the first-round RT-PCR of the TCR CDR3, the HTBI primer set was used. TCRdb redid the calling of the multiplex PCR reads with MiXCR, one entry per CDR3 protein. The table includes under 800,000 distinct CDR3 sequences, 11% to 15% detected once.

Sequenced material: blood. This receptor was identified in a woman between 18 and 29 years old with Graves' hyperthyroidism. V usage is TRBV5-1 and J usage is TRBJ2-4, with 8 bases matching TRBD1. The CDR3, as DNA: TGCGCCAGCAGCGAGGACAGGGTAGCCAAAAACATTCAGTACTTC. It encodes CASSEDRVAKNIQYF.